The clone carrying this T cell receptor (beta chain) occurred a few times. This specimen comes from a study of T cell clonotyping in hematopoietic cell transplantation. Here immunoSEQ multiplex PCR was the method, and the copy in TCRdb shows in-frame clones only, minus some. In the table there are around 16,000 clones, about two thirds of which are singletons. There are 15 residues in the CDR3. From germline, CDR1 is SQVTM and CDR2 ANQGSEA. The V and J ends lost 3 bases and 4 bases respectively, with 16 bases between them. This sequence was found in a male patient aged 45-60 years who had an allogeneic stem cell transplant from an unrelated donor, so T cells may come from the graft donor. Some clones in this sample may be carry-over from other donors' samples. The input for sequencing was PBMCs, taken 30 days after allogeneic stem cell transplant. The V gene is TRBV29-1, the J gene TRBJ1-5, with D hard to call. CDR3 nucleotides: TGCAGCGTTGAGTGGTTGAACACACCTAATCAGCCCCAGCATTTT. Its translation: CSVEWLNTPNQPQHF.